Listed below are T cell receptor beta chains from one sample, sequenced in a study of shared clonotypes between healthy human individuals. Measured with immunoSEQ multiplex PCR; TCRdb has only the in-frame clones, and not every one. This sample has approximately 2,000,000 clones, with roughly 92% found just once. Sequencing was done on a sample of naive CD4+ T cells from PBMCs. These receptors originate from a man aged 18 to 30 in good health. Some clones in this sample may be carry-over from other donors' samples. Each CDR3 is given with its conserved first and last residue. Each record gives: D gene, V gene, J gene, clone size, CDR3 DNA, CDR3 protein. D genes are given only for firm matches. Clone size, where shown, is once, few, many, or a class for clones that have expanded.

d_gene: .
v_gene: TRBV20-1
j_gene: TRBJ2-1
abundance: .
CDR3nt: TGCAGTGCTAGCAGGAGAGATGAGCAGTTCTTC
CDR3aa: CSASRRDEQFF

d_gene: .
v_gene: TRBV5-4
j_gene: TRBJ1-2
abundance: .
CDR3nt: TGTGCCAGCAGCTTGCCGGACTATGGCTACACCTTC
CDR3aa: CASSLPDYGYTF

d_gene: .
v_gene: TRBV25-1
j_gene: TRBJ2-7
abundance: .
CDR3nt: TGTGCTGTCCTGTCCGACCATTCCTACGAGCAGTACTTC
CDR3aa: CAVLSDHSYEQYF

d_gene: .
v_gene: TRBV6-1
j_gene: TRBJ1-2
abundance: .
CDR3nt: TGTGCCAGCAGTGAGCTACACAGGGCGTTAGGTGGCTACACCTTC
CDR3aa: CASSELHRALGGYTF

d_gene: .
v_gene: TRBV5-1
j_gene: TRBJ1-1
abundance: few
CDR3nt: TGCGCCAGCAGCTTGGGTGGGGGAGACACTGAAGCTTTCTTT
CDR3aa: CASSLGGGDTEAFF

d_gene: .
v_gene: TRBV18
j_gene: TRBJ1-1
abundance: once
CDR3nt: TGTGCCAGCTCACCTCAATCTCGGGGAACTGAAGCTTTCTTT
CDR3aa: CASSPQSRGTEAFF

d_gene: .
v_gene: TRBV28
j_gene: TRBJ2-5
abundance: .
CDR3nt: TGTGCCAGCACTCCCCCGCTGGGCGTGAAGACCCAGTACTTC
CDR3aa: CASTPPLGVKTQYF

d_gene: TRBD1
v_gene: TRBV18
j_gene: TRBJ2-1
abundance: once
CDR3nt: TGTGCCAGCTCGCTAACCGGGACAGGGGGGAGGGAGCAGTTCTTC
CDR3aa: CASSLTGTGGREQFF

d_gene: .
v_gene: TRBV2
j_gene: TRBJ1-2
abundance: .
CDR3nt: TGTGCCAGCAGTGAACGGGCGGCTACGTTGCCCTTC
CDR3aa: CASSERAATLPF

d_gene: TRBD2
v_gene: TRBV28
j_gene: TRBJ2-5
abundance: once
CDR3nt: TGTGCCAGCAGAGGTAGCGGGAGCCAAGAGACCCAGTACTTC
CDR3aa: CASRGSGSQETQYF

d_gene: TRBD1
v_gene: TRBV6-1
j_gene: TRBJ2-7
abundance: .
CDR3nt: TGTGCCAGCACGGGACAGGGGGGCTCCTACGAGCAGTACTTC
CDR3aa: CASTGQGGSYEQYF

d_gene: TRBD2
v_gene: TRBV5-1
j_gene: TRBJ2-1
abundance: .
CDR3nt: TGCGCCAGCAGCCGCTCATATCTGCCGGGACTAGCGGGAAGCTCCTACAATGAGCAGTTCTTC
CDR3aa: CASSRSYLPGLAGSSYNEQFF

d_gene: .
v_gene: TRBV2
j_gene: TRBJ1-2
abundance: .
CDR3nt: TGTGCCAGCGGAAACAGGGGCTACACCTTC
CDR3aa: CASGNRGYTF

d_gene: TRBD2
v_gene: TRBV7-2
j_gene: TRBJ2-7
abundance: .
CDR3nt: TGTGCCAGCAGCTTAGGGACTAGCAGATACGAGCAGTACTTC
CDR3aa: CASSLGTSRYEQYF

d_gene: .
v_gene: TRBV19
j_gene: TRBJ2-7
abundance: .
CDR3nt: TGTGCCAGTAGTACCGGGACTCTTCCATACGAGCAGTACTTC
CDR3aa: CASSTGTLPYEQYF

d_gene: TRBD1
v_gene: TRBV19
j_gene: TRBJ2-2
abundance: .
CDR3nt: TGTGCCAGTAGTTTGACAGGGCGCGGGGAGCTGTTTTTT
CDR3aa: CASSLTGRGELFF